Presented here are 8 T cell receptor beta chains from one specimen sequenced in a study of stem cell transplantation in POMP-related autoinflammatory disease. Sequenced by immunoSEQ multiplex PCR; TCRdb stores in-frame clones only, minus some. The sample holds 8,500 to 10,000 clones, roughly 77% seen once. Sequencing used CD4+ T cells from PBMCs, obtained after stem cell transplantation. The receptors were gathered from a human patient with POMP-related autoinflammation and immune dysregulation (PRAID). Certain T cells may be donor cells from the graft.

J is TRBJ2-2 and V is TRBV20-1, with 7 bases that match TRBD2. Germline V gene sequence: CDR1 DFQATT, CDR2 SNEGSKA (reference sequence). V gave up 3 bases and J gave up 2 bases; unmatched junction bases: 3. This CDR3 comprises 14 residues. This chain's CDR3 is CSASSAGNTGELFF. The CDR3 nucleotides read TGCAGTGCTAGTTCAGCGGGAAACACCGGGGAGCTGTTTTTT.

This rearrangement joins TRBV5-1 to TRBJ1-1; TRBD1 aligns across 9 bases. Germline V gives CDR1 SGHRS, CDR2 YFSETQ. Trimming cost V 3 bases and J 4 bases; bases outside gene matches: 7. This CDR3 region has 15 residues. The CDR3 sequence is CASSWDREGGTEAFF. In DNA, the CDR3 is TGCGCCAGCAGCTGGGACAGGGAAGGCGGCACTGAAGCTTTCTTT. Drawing the rest from reference TRBV5-1 and TRBJ1-1, the complete variable domain is KAGVTQTPRYLIKTRGQQVTLSCSPISGHRSVSWYQQTPGQGLQFLFEYFSETQRNKGNFPGRFSGRQFSNSRSEMNVSTLELGDSALYLCASSWDREGGTEAFFGQGTRLTVV.

This sequence joins TRBV19 and TRBJ2-1; 9 bases agree with TRBD2. The CDR3 length is 16 residues. The germline CDR1 and CDR2 sequences are LNHDA and SQIVND (reference sequence). V lost 1 base and J lost 4; bases outside the gene matches: 5. CDR3 sequence: CASSIVPGLAYNEQFF. As DNA, the CDR3 is TGTGCCAGTAGTATAGTCCCTGGACTAGCGTACAATGAGCAGTTCTTC.

The chain joins TRBV25-1 to TRBJ1-4; D remains unclear. V dropped 5 bases and J dropped 6 bases, with 10 bases sitting between them. CDR3 length: 13 residues. Germline V gene lookup returns CDR1 MGHDK and CDR2 SYGVNS. The CDR3 DNA reads TGTGCCAGCAGTCGCTGGGAGGATGAAAAACTGTTTTTT. Protein product: CASSRWEDEKLFF. The full variable domain, in which reference TRBV25-1 and TRBJ1-4 provide the parts outside the CDR3, is EADIYQTPRYLVIGTGKKITLECSQTMGHDKMYWYQQDPGMELHLIHYSYGVNSTEKGDLSSESTVSRIRTEHFPLTLESARPSHTSQYLCASSRWEDEKLFFGSGTQLSVL.

CDR3 protein: CASSPPWGERYEQYF. The CDR3 nucleotides are TGTGCCAGCAGCCCCCCTTGGGGGGAGCGGTACGAGCAGTACTTC. The chain carries TRBV11-3 and TRBJ2-7; a weak D match, TRBD2 (6 bases). CDR3 length: 15 amino acids. Per the germline V gene, CDR1 is SGHNT and CDR2 is YENEEA. V lost 5 bases, J lost 4 bases, and 18 bases lay in between.

This clone showed up just a few times. The chain joins TRBV11-2 to TRBJ2-7; D may be TRBD2 (5 bases). Trimming removed 6 bases from V and 3 bases from J, with 12 bases in between. CDR3 length: 13 amino acids. Germline lookup yields CDR1 SGHAT and CDR2 FQNNGV. CDR3 in DNA: TGTGCCAGCAGAGGACTCGCAAGCTACGAGCAGTACTTC. It codes for CASRGLASYEQYF.

The rearrangement links TRBV20-1 to TRBJ2-3; D is ambiguous. Germline V lookup: CDR1 DFQATT, CDR2 SNEGSKA (reference sequence). This CDR3 is built from 13 residues. V was clipped by 3 bases and J by 10 bases, with 17 bases between them. The CDR3 is CSASPGRVLAQYF. Written as DNA, the CDR3 is TGCAGTGCTAGTCCCGGACGAGTTTTGGCGCAGTATTTT.

The chain combines TRBV3-1 (or the pseudogene TRBV3-2) with TRBJ1-1; D not resolved. The germline gives CDR1 LGHDT, CDR2 YNNKEL (reference sequence). The CDR3 consists of 13 residues. Trimming pared 5 bases from V and 0 bases from J, leaving 7 bases between. The CDR3 spells CASSATVNTEAFF. The CDR3 DNA sequence: TGTGCCAGCAGCGCTACAGTGAACACTGAAGCTTTCTTT.